This T cell receptor beta chain was sequenced for a study of shared clonotypes between healthy human individuals. Study context: CD4 naive and memory got three plates each, CD8 naive two, CD8 memory one.

This CDR3 spans 15 amino acids. Trimming removed 5 bases from V and 5 bases from J, with 19 bases in between. Looked up from germline, CDR1 is SGHAT and CDR2 is FQNNGV. An even split of each subset's genomic DNA across several immunoSEQ plates was performed. On sorted subsets, replicate PCRs used 150 to 250 ng DNA, or roughly 30,000 T cell genomes. Here immunoSEQ multiplex PCR was the method, and the copy in TCRdb shows in-frame clones only, minus some. Seen here are roughly 890,000 clones, more than 85% observed once, and the top ten hold under 30%. This clone was counted a few times. Selected positively for CCR7 and CD45RO-negative, naive CD8 cells excluded terminally differentiated effector memory CD45RA+ cells.

The origin of this receptor is a man under 40 in good health. What was sequenced was naive CD8+ T cells sorted from blood. The chain has TRBV11-2 and TRBJ2-7, with D possibly matching TRBD2 (6 bases). DNA of the CDR3: TGTGCCAGCAGCCGAACAGGAGGGTTCTTCGACGAGCAGTACTTC. Translated, it gives CASSRTGGFFDEQYF.